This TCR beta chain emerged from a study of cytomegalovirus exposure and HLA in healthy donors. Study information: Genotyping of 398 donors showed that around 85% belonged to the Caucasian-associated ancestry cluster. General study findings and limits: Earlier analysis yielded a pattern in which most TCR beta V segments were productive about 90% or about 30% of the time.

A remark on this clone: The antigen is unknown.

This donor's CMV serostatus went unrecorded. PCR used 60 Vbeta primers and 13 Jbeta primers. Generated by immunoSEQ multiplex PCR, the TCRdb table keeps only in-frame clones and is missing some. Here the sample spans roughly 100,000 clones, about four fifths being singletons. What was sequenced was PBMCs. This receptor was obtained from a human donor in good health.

CDR3 bases: TGTGCCAGCAGTTTTAGGCCCCTAAGTCCGGGGAGGGGCGGCTACACCTTC. Protein: CASSFRPLSPGRGGYTF. This rearrangement joins TRBV27 to TRBJ1-2; perhaps TRBD1 as D (5 bases). V was clipped by 3 bases and J by 8 bases, with 25 bases between them. The CDR3 runs 17 residues. Germline V gene sequence: CDR1 MNHEY, CDR2 SMNVEV (reference sequence).